The clone carrying this T cell receptor beta chain was counted a single time. Its specificity is not known. Assembly of TCR beta libraries relied on iRepertoire HTBI primers together with Arm-PCR of CDR3 regions. TCRdb ran MiXCR on the multiplex PCR reads and lists one entry per CDR3 protein. The repertoire includes 530,000 or so distinct CDR3 sequences, roughly 16% of them detected once, and around 11% sits in the top ten. The CDR3 sequence is 15 residues long. Germline V lookup: CDR1 SGDLS, CDR2 YYNGEE. V lost 2 bases and J lost 5; bases outside the gene matches: 6. The data were taken from a study of regulatory T cells in long-lasting Graves disease. Study-level findings and limits: Comparison showed that persistent patients shared more public clonotypes (roughly 2,700) than new patients (about 970). The study found lower TCR diversity in persistent Graves' patients than in newly diagnosed ones.

Documented time point: newly diagnosed GD, antithyroid drugs for less than 3 months. After RNA was extracted from PBMCs, the TCR library was made from it. This same sample was also taken into another study, of T cells in Graves' hyperthyroidism and ophthalmopathy. Turning to that study: The majority of expanded thyroid clonotypes above 0.001 also appeared in blood.

Sequenced here: peripheral blood mononuclear cells (PBMCs), sampled at new diagnosis, from a patient treated with antithyroid drugs. This TCR derives from a man aged 18 to 30 with Graves disease. The chain joins TRBV9 to TRBJ2-5; TRBD2 aligns across 10 bases. This chain's CDR3 is CASSVLAGVAETQYF. The CDR3 DNA is TGTGCCAGCAGCGTTCTAGCGGGAGTGGCGGAGACCCAGTACTTC.